This T cell receptor (beta chain) was retrieved from a study of PD-1 blockade in classical Hodgkin lymphoma. Findings and caveats of the study: Relapsed/refractory patients reportedly had lower baseline diversity than newly diagnosed patients. When nivolumab was started under 1 year after ASCT, patients were excluded.

Remarks on this clone: Its antigen is unknown.

Sequencing was performed with immunoSEQ multiplex PCR; in TCRdb, only in-frame clones are kept and a portion is missing. The sample consists of under 60,000 clones, roughly nine tenths of them appearing once. The CDR3 length is 15 residues. Germline V gives CDR1 SGDLS, CDR2 YYNGEE. With 2 bases removed from V and 6 bases from J, the gap between germline ends came to 17 bases. Time point of the sample: cycle 4 day 1 (C4D1), after 6 weeks of nivolumab. Each and every patient relapsed after autologous stem cell transplantation, and patients got differing brentuximab vedotin exposure. Sequences were derived from peripheral blood mononuclear cells (PBMCs), sampled before the fourth cycle of nivolumab. The sequence was obtained from a human donor with classical Hodgkin lymphoma. The chain uses TRBV9 and TRBJ1-1; D remains ambiguous. CDR3 sequence reads: CASSVPPKGPPEAFF. DNA for the CDR3: TGTGCCAGCAGCGTCCCGCCCAAGGGCCCCCCTGAAGCTTTCTTT. Combining the CDR3 with reference TRBV9 and TRBJ1-1 gives the whole variable domain DSGVTQTPKHLITATGQRVTLRCSPRSGDLSVYWYQQSLDQGLQFLIQYYNGEERAKGNILERFSAQQFPDLHSELNLSSLELGDSALYFCASSVPPKGPPEAFFGQGTRLTVV.